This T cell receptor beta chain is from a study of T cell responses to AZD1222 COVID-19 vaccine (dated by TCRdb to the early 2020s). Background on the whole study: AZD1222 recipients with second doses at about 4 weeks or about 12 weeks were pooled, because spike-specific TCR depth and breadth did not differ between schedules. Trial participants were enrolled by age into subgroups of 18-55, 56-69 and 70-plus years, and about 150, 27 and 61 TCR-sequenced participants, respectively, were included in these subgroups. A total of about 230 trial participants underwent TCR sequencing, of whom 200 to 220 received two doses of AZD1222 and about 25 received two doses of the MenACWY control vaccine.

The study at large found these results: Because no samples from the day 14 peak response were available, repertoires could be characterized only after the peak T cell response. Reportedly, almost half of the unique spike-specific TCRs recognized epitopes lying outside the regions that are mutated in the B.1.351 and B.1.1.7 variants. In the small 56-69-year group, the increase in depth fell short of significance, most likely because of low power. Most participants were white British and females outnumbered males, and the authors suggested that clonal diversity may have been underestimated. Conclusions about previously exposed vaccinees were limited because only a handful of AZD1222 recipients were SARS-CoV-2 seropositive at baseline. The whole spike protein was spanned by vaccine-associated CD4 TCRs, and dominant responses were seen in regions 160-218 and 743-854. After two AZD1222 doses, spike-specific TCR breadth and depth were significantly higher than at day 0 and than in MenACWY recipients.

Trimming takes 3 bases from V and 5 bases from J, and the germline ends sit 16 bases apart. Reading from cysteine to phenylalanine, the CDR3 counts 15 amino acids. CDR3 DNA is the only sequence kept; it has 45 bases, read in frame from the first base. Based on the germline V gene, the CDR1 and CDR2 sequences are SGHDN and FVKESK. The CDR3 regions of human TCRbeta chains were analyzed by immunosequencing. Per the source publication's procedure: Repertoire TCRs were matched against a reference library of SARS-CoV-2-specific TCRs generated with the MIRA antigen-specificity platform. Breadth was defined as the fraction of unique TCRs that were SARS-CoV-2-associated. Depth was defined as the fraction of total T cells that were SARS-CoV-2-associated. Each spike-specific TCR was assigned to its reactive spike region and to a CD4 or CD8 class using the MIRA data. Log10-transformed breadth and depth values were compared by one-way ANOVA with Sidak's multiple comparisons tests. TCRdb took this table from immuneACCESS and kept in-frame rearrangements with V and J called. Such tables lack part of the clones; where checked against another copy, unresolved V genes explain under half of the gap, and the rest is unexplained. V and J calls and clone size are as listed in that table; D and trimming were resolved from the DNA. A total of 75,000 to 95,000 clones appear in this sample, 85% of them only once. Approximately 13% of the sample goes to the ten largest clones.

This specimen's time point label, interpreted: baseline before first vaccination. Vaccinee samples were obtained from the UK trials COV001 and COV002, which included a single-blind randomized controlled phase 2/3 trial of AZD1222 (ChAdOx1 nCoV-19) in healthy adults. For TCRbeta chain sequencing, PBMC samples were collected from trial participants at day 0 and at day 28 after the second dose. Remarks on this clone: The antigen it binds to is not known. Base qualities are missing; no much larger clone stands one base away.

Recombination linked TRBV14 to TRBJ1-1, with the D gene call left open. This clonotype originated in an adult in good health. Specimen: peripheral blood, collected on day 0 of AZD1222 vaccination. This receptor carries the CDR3 CASSHLGKRDTEAFF. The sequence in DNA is TGTGCCAGCAGCCACCTAGGGAAACGAGATACTGAAGCTTTCTTT.